These T cell receptor beta chains were read from a single sample in a study of CD8+CD57+ T cells in acquired aplastic anemia. TCRdb re-derived calls from the reads in MiXCR, one entry per CDR3 protein. The table lists about 180,000 distinct CDR3 sequences, approximately 52% of them singletons. Sequenced material: sorted CD4+, CD8+, or CD8+CD57+ T cells (not recorded which) from PBMCs. The receptors originated from a human donor with aplastic anemia. The CDR3 runs from the conserved cysteine through the conserved F or W. Fields, in order: CDR3 protein, CDR3 DNA, D gene, CDR3 length, J gene, clone size, V gene. A D gene is named only where the DNA matches it firmly. Expanded clones are given a class, and other clones once, few, many or no size at all.

cdr3_aa: CASSLDRRDNEQFF
cdr3_nt: TGTGCCAGCAGTTTGGATAGAAGAGATAATGAGCAGTTCTTC
d_call: NA
cdr3_length: 14
j_call: TRBJ2-1
clone_size: few
v_call: TRBV12-3/TRBV12-4

cdr3_aa: CASSIGQGDMNTEAFF
cdr3_nt: TGTGCCAGTAGTATAGGCCAGGGCGATATGAACACTGAAGCTTTCTTT
d_call: NA
cdr3_length: 16
j_call: TRBJ1-1
clone_size: NA
v_call: TRBV19

cdr3_aa: CASSELNSYNEQFF
cdr3_nt: TGTGCCAGCAGTGAGCTCAACTCCTACAATGAGCAGTTCTTC
d_call: NA
cdr3_length: 14
j_call: TRBJ2-1
clone_size: NA
v_call: TRBV2

cdr3_aa: CASRETGGRDEQYF
cdr3_nt: TGTGCCAGCAGGGAAACAGGGGGCAGGGACGAGCAGTACTTC
d_call: TRBD1
cdr3_length: 14
j_call: TRBJ2-7
clone_size: few
v_call: TRBV2

cdr3_aa: CASRTGGDEKLFF
cdr3_nt: TGCGCCAGCAGAACAGGGGGAGATGAAAAACTGTTTTTT
d_call: TRBD1
cdr3_length: 13
j_call: TRBJ1-4
clone_size: many
v_call: TRBV10-2

cdr3_aa: CASRSSGRLEQYF
cdr3_nt: TGTGCCAGCAGATCCAGCGGGAGGCTCGAGCAGTACTTC
d_call: TRBD2
cdr3_length: 13
j_call: TRBJ2-7
clone_size: medium-sized
v_call: TRBV6-1

cdr3_aa: CAISEGRTWMGKLFF
cdr3_nt: TGTGCCATCAGTGAAGGAAGGACCTGGATGGGGAAACTGTTTTTT
d_call: NA
cdr3_length: 15
j_call: TRBJ1-4
clone_size: NA
v_call: TRBV10-3

cdr3_aa: CASREGSAGELFF
cdr3_nt: TGTGCCAGCAGGGAAGGGTCCGCCGGGGAGCTGTTTTTT
d_call: NA
cdr3_length: 13
j_call: TRBJ2-2
clone_size: many
v_call: TRBV7-2

cdr3_aa: CSAILLTGMGETQYF
cdr3_nt: TGCAGTGCTATCCTCCTGACAGGGATGGGAGAGACCCAGTACTTC
d_call: TRBD1
cdr3_length: 15
j_call: TRBJ2-5
clone_size: many
v_call: TRBV20-1

cdr3_aa: CAARSGRAGETQYF
cdr3_nt: TGTGCCGCAAGAAGCGGGAGGGCCGGAGAGACCCAGTACTTC
d_call: TRBD2
cdr3_length: 14
j_call: TRBJ2-5
clone_size: many
v_call: TRBV7-9

cdr3_aa: CATSSGLAGNNEQYF
cdr3_nt: TGTGCCACCAGCTCAGGACTAGCGGGCAACAATGAGCAGTATTTT
d_call: TRBD2
cdr3_length: 15
j_call: TRBJ2-3
clone_size: once
v_call: TRBV15

cdr3_aa: CASGDNPGVQETQYF
cdr3_nt: TGTGCCAGCGGCGATAATCCGGGGGTCCAAGAGACCCAGTACTTC
d_call: NA
cdr3_length: 15
j_call: TRBJ2-5
clone_size: NA
v_call: TRBV27

cdr3_aa: CASSQGGSGQRYF
cdr3_nt: TGCGCCAGCAGCCAAGGCGGAAGCGGCCAGCGGTACTTC
d_call: NA
cdr3_length: 13
j_call: TRBJ2-7
clone_size: NA
v_call: TRBV4-1

cdr3_aa: CASSLTGTDIYGYTF
cdr3_nt: TGTGCCAGCAGCCTAACCGGGACAGACATCTATGGCTACACCTTC
d_call: TRBD1
cdr3_length: 15
j_call: TRBJ1-2
clone_size: NA
v_call: TRBV7-2

cdr3_aa: CASSEATGGNSPLHF
cdr3_nt: TGTGCCAGCAGTGAGGCGACAGGGGGAAATTCACCCCTCCACTTT
d_call: TRBD1
cdr3_length: 15
j_call: TRBJ1-6
clone_size: NA
v_call: TRBV2

cdr3_aa: CASRGLREPQFF
cdr3_nt: TGTGCCAGTAGGGGGTTAAGGGAGCCGCAGTTCTTC
d_call: NA
cdr3_length: 12
j_call: TRBJ2-1
clone_size: NA
v_call: TRBV19

cdr3_aa: CASSYGGRETQYF
cdr3_nt: TGTGCCAGCAGTTATGGGGGGCGAGAGACCCAGTACTTC
d_call: NA
cdr3_length: 13
j_call: TRBJ2-5
clone_size: NA
v_call: TRBV6-5

cdr3_aa: CASSLAVTGNQPQHF
cdr3_nt: TGTGCCAGCAGCTTAGCGGTGACAGGGAATCAGCCCCAGCATTTT
d_call: TRBD1
cdr3_length: 15
j_call: TRBJ1-5
clone_size: NA
v_call: TRBV7-8

cdr3_aa: CASSRGRGPETQYF
cdr3_nt: TGTGCCTCCTCCCGGGGTAGGGGGCCGGAGACCCAGTACTTC
d_call: TRBD1
cdr3_length: 14
j_call: TRBJ2-5
clone_size: many
v_call: TRBV30

cdr3_aa: CSARITGGAGTEAFF
cdr3_nt: TGCAGTGCTAGGATAACAGGGGGCGCGGGCACTGAAGCTTTCTTT
d_call: TRBD1
cdr3_length: 15
j_call: TRBJ1-1
clone_size: many
v_call: TRBV20-1

cdr3_aa: CASSQVIGLRGANVLTF
cdr3_nt: TGCGCCAGCAGCCAAGTAATCGGCCTTCGCGGGGCCAACGTCCTGACTTTC
d_call: NA
cdr3_length: 17
j_call: TRBJ2-6
clone_size: many
v_call: TRBV4-3

cdr3_aa: CASNILAGGTYEQYF
cdr3_nt: TGTGCCAGCAACATCCTAGCGGGGGGAACCTACGAGCAGTACTTC
d_call: TRBD2
cdr3_length: 15
j_call: TRBJ2-7
clone_size: NA
v_call: TRBV28

cdr3_aa: CANKPGQGPYEQYF
cdr3_nt: TGTGCTAATAAGCCGGGACAGGGGCCCTACGAGCAGTACTTC
d_call: TRBD1
cdr3_length: 14
j_call: TRBJ2-7
clone_size: NA
v_call: TRBV5-8

cdr3_aa: CSARLTQATGGFAEAFF
cdr3_nt: TGCAGTGCTAGGCTAACCCAAGCGACAGGGGGCTTCGCTGAAGCTTTCTTT
d_call: TRBD1
cdr3_length: 17
j_call: TRBJ1-1
clone_size: many
v_call: TRBV20-1

cdr3_aa: CASSYPTGNTEAFF
cdr3_nt: TGTGCCAGCAGTTACCCTACAGGGAACACTGAAGCTTTCTTT
d_call: NA
cdr3_length: 14
j_call: TRBJ1-1
clone_size: many
v_call: TRBV12-3/TRBV12-4

cdr3_aa: CAISETGPNEKLFF
cdr3_nt: TGTGCCATCAGTGAGACAGGGCCTAATGAAAAACTGTTTTTT
d_call: NA
cdr3_length: 14
j_call: TRBJ1-4
clone_size: NA
v_call: TRBV10-3

cdr3_aa: CSARDYREQFF
cdr3_nt: TGCAGTGCTAGGGACTATCGGGAGCAGTTCTTC
d_call: NA
cdr3_length: 11
j_call: TRBJ2-1
clone_size: once
v_call: TRBV20-1

cdr3_aa: CSASLRDRDTEAFF
cdr3_nt: TGCAGTGCTAGCCTCCGGGACAGGGACACTGAAGCTTTCTTT
d_call: TRBD1
cdr3_length: 14
j_call: TRBJ1-1
clone_size: many
v_call: TRBV20-1

cdr3_aa: CASTRLGRAEAFF
cdr3_nt: TGTGCCAGCACCCGATTAGGACGCGCTGAAGCTTTCTTT
d_call: NA
cdr3_length: 13
j_call: TRBJ1-1
clone_size: few
v_call: TRBV27

cdr3_aa: CSARALYWTRLNEKLFF
cdr3_nt: TGCAGTGCTAGAGCTTTGTACTGGACACGGCTTAATGAAAAACTGTTTTTT
d_call: NA
cdr3_length: 17
j_call: TRBJ1-4
clone_size: NA
v_call: TRBV20-1

cdr3_aa: CATSDGTGLYGYTF
cdr3_nt: TGTGCCACCAGTGACGGGACAGGTCTCTATGGCTACACCTTC
d_call: TRBD1
cdr3_length: 14
j_call: TRBJ1-2
clone_size: NA
v_call: TRBV24-1

cdr3_aa: CASSQEQTDANTEAFF
cdr3_nt: TGCGCCAGCAGCCAAGAACAGACAGATGCGAACACTGAAGCTTTCTTT
d_call: NA
cdr3_length: 16
j_call: TRBJ1-1
clone_size: medium-sized
v_call: TRBV4-1

cdr3_aa: CASSTTWGGDQPQHF
cdr3_nt: TGTGCCAGTAGCACGACATGGGGTGGGGATCAGCCCCAGCATTTT
d_call: NA
cdr3_length: 15
j_call: TRBJ1-5
clone_size: NA
v_call: TRBV19

cdr3_aa: CASSDRDRTLNTGELFF
cdr3_nt: TGTGCCAGCAGCGACCGGGACAGGACTCTGAACACCGGGGAGCTGTTTTTT
d_call: TRBD1
cdr3_length: 17
j_call: TRBJ2-2
clone_size: many
v_call: TRBV9

cdr3_aa: CASSPRVGAEAFF
cdr3_nt: TGCGCCAGCAGCCCCAGGGTGGGCGCTGAAGCTTTCTTT
d_call: NA
cdr3_length: 13
j_call: TRBJ1-1
clone_size: many
v_call: TRBV5-1

cdr3_aa: CASSLTRGYNEKLFF
cdr3_nt: TGTGCCAGCAGCTTAACCAGGGGATATAATGAAAAACTGTTTTTT
d_call: NA
cdr3_length: 15
j_call: TRBJ1-4
clone_size: many
v_call: TRBV7-8

cdr3_aa: CASSPLTGGNEQFF
cdr3_nt: TGTGCCAGCAGCCCATTGACAGGGGGTAATGAGCAGTTCTTC
d_call: TRBD1
cdr3_length: 14
j_call: TRBJ2-1
clone_size: few
v_call: TRBV7-6

cdr3_aa: CASSLVGEKLFF
cdr3_nt: TGTGCCAGCAGCTTAGTTGGAGAAAAACTGTTTTTT
d_call: NA
cdr3_length: 12
j_call: TRBJ1-4
clone_size: NA
v_call: TRBV7-9

cdr3_aa: CASSSGGLETQYF
cdr3_nt: TGTGCCAGCAGCTCGGGAGGGCTCGAGACCCAGTACTTC
d_call: TRBD2
cdr3_length: 13
j_call: TRBJ2-5
clone_size: NA
v_call: TRBV7-8

cdr3_aa: CATSDGQGAGNQPQHF
cdr3_nt: TGTGCCACCAGTGATGGGCAGGGAGCGGGCAATCAGCCCCAGCATTTT
d_call: NA
cdr3_length: 16
j_call: TRBJ1-5
clone_size: NA
v_call: TRBV24-1

cdr3_aa: CASSEYGGSSGEQYF
cdr3_nt: TGTGCCAGCAGTGAATACGGGGGCTCGAGCGGTGAGCAGTACTTC
d_call: NA
cdr3_length: 15
j_call: TRBJ2-7
clone_size: NA
v_call: TRBV25-1

cdr3_aa: CSARETGTGVNEKLFF
cdr3_nt: TGCAGTGCTAGGGAAACCGGGACAGGGGTTAATGAAAAACTGTTTTTT
d_call: TRBD1
cdr3_length: 16
j_call: TRBJ1-4
clone_size: NA
v_call: TRBV20-1

cdr3_aa: CATSGSPGQGETDTQYF
cdr3_nt: TGTGCCACCAGCGGCAGTCCGGGACAGGGAGAGACAGATACGCAGTATTTT
d_call: TRBD1
cdr3_length: 17
j_call: TRBJ2-3
clone_size: few
v_call: TRBV24-1

cdr3_aa: CSAKREGSVYEQYF
cdr3_nt: TGCAGTGCTAAGCGGGAGGGATCGGTCTACGAGCAGTACTTC
d_call: TRBD2
cdr3_length: 14
j_call: TRBJ2-7
clone_size: many
v_call: TRBV20-1

cdr3_aa: CASVAGYEQYF
cdr3_nt: TGTGCCAGCGTTGCTGGATACGAGCAGTACTTC
d_call: NA
cdr3_length: 11
j_call: TRBJ2-7
clone_size: NA
v_call: TRBV6-4